This entry concerns a single TCR beta chain. Its target is not known. The CDR3 totals 17 residues. V shed 5 bases and J 0 bases; nucleotides not matched to a gene: 8. Germline CDR1 and CDR2: LNHDA and SQIVND (reference sequence). This entry comes from a study of tumor-infiltrating lymphocytes in localized non-small cell lung cancer. Points from the study as a whole: Different pieces of the same tissue went to different assays, confounding technical variation with intratumor heterogeneity. TCR sequencing covered a subset of patients with enough tissue. T-cell fraction did not differ between immunotypes IM1 and IM2.

Sequenced by immunoSEQ multiplex PCR; TCRdb stores in-frame clones only, minus some. Of over 5,500 clones in the sample, over 60% were seen once. The chain carries TRBV19 and TRBJ1-4, with 8 bases matching TRBD1. The clonotype was recovered from a human donor with non-small cell lung cancer. The specimen sequenced was lung tumor tissue. CDR3 amino acids: CASSLRDRTATNEKLFF. The CDR3 DNA follows: TGTGCCAGTAGTCTCCGGGACAGGACAGCAACTAATGAAAAACTGTTTTTT.